This T cell receptor beta chain was documented in a study of blood T cell repertoires in COVID-19. Study-level information: Sites across the United States, Italy and Spain contributed samples from acute and convalescent COVID-19. Nucleic acid was either cDNA or gDNA, and it came from T cells, B-cell-depleted T cells, or PBMCs.

From germline, CDR1 is SEHNR and CDR2 FQNEAQ (reference sequence). Trimming cost V 5 bases and J 0 bases, with 7 bases left between them. The CDR3 has 14 residues. Study processing details: Reference gene primer amplification gave nucleated cell count estimates. Assay used: immunoSEQ multiplex PCR; TCRdb lists only in-frame clones, some missing. The V and J calls and the clone size are those of that table, but D and trimming were determined from the DNA. The top ten clones hold over 8.5% of a sample with roughly 300,000 clones, 83% of them seen once. The rearrangement joins TRBV7-9 to TRBJ1-4, with unresolved D. The sequence came from a woman aged 45-65 years who had recovered from COVID-19. The material sequenced was peripheral blood. The CDR3 loop reads CASSRQATNEKLFF. In DNA, the CDR3 is TGTGCCAGCAGCCGACAAGCAACTAATGAAAAACTGTTTTTT.